This is a list of T cell receptor beta chains from one sample in a study of blood T cell repertoires in COVID-19. The repertoire was sequenced with immunoSEQ multiplex PCR; TCRdb's copy has only in-frame clones and lacks some. The sample has about 180,000 clones, more than 75% seen once. Specimen: PBMCs or T cells enriched from blood (not recorded which). These receptors all come from a human donor with acute COVID-19. The donor label of this sample is uncertain. CDR3s include the opening cysteine and the closing phenylalanine or tryptophan. Each record gives: J gene, clone size, V gene, D gene, CDR3 protein, CDR3 DNA. D genes are given only for firm matches. The listing skips clone size in some rows; elsewhere it reads once, few, many or a size class.

j_call: TRBJ2-7; clone_size: once; v_call: TRBV7-3; d_call: TRBD1; cdr3_aa: CASSLEALGQARGEQYF; cdr3_nt: TGTGCCAGCAGCCTCGAGGCCCTGGGACAGGCTAGGGGCGAGCAGTACTTC
j_call: TRBJ2-5; clone_size: .; v_call: TRBV5-4; d_call: .; cdr3_aa: CASSLATSEETQYF; cdr3_nt: TGTGCCAGCAGCTTGGCCACGAGTGAAGAGACCCAGTACTTC
j_call: TRBJ2-2; clone_size: .; v_call: TRBV27; d_call: .; cdr3_aa: CASSLSAGEYTGELFF; cdr3_nt: TGTGCCAGCAGTTTATCGGCAGGGGAATACACCGGGGAGCTGTTTTTT
j_call: TRBJ1-2; clone_size: .; v_call: TRBV7-8; d_call: .; cdr3_aa: CASSRGRGSTNLNYGYTF; cdr3_nt: TGTGCCAGCAGCCGAGGCCGGGGGTCAACAAATTTGAACTATGGCTACACCTTC
j_call: TRBJ2-7; clone_size: .; v_call: TRBV19; d_call: TRBD2; cdr3_aa: CASSMFRGGEQYF; cdr3_nt: TGTGCCAGTAGTATGTTCCGGGGGGGCGAGCAGTACTTC
j_call: TRBJ1-2; clone_size: .; v_call: TRBV4-1; d_call: .; cdr3_aa: CASSQDRGDYGYTF; cdr3_nt: TGCGCCAGCAGCCAAGATCGGGGTGACTATGGCTACACCTTC
j_call: TRBJ2-1; clone_size: .; v_call: TRBV9; d_call: TRBD2; cdr3_aa: CASSKTSGESYNEQFF; cdr3_nt: TGTGCCAGCAGCAAAACTAGCGGGGAAAGTTACAATGAGCAGTTCTTC
j_call: TRBJ2-3; clone_size: .; v_call: TRBV24-1; d_call: .; cdr3_aa: CATSDLKSGSIDTQYF; cdr3_nt: TGTGCCACCAGTGATTTGAAGTCTGGGAGCATAGATACGCAGTATTTT
j_call: TRBJ1-1; clone_size: .; v_call: TRBV19; d_call: TRBD1; cdr3_aa: CASSTGQAEAFF; cdr3_nt: TGTGCCAGTAGTACAGGACAGGCTGAAGCTTTCTTT
j_call: TRBJ2-5; clone_size: few; v_call: TRBV27; d_call: .; cdr3_aa: CASSLSPQGTQYF; cdr3_nt: TGTGCCAGCAGTTTATCCCCTCAGGGGACCCAGTACTTC
j_call: TRBJ2-7; clone_size: .; v_call: TRBV5-1; d_call: TRBD1; cdr3_aa: CASRKGQGSSEQYF; cdr3_nt: TGCGCCAGCAGAAAGGGACAGGGCTCGAGCGAGCAGTACTTC
j_call: TRBJ2-3; clone_size: .; v_call: TRBV7-8; d_call: .; cdr3_aa: CASSLARVGVRTDTQYF; cdr3_nt: TGTGCCAGCAGCTTAGCGCGTGTCGGGGTAAGGACAGATACGCAGTATTTT
j_call: TRBJ2-1; clone_size: .; v_call: TRBV2; d_call: TRBD2; cdr3_aa: CASSVFSGSSYNEQFF; cdr3_nt: TGTGCCAGCAGTGTTTTCAGCGGGAGCTCCTACAATGAGCAGTTCTTC
j_call: TRBJ1-1; clone_size: once; v_call: TRBV29-1; d_call: .; cdr3_aa: CSVTGNTEAFF; cdr3_nt: TGCAGCGTGACAGGGAACACTGAAGCTTTCTTT
j_call: TRBJ2-2; clone_size: .; v_call: TRBV5-1; d_call: .; cdr3_aa: CASSSSLTVRAGELFF; cdr3_nt: TGCGCCAGCAGCTCGTCCTTGACAGTAAGGGCCGGGGAGCTGTTTTTT
j_call: TRBJ1-2; clone_size: .; v_call: TRBV24-1; d_call: .; cdr3_aa: CATSDPLTGSYGYTF; cdr3_nt: TGTGCCACCAGTGATCCCTTGACAGGAAGCTATGGCTACACCTTC
j_call: TRBJ2-1; clone_size: few; v_call: TRBV27; d_call: .; cdr3_aa: CASSSHERDEQFF; cdr3_nt: TGTGCCAGCAGTTCTCATGAGAGGGATGAGCAGTTCTTC
j_call: TRBJ1-3; clone_size: .; v_call: TRBV4-3; d_call: TRBD1; cdr3_aa: CASSQDRDSSGNTIYF; cdr3_nt: TGCGCCAGCAGCCAAGACCGGGACAGTTCTGGAAACACCATATATTTT
j_call: TRBJ2-3; clone_size: .; v_call: TRBV6-5; d_call: .; cdr3_aa: CAARGADTQYF; cdr3_nt: TGTGCCGCCCGGGGAGCAGATACGCAGTATTTT
j_call: TRBJ2-7; clone_size: .; v_call: TRBV7-9; d_call: .; cdr3_aa: CASSFLPQQGPEQYF; cdr3_nt: TGTGCCAGCAGCTTCCTCCCCCAACAGGGTCCCGAGCAGTACTTC
j_call: TRBJ2-1; clone_size: .; v_call: TRBV5-6; d_call: TRBD1; cdr3_aa: CASSYRTGVNEQFF; cdr3_nt: TGTGCCAGCAGCTATCGGACAGGGGTCAATGAGCAGTTCTTC